The 23 T cell receptor beta chains presented below share a single source sample, sequenced in a study of cytomegalovirus exposure and HLA in healthy donors. 13 Jbeta primers and 60 Vbeta primers were used for the PCR. The data were produced by immunoSEQ multiplex PCR, yet TCRdb's version contains in-frame clones alone and is incomplete. The data show more than 75,000 clones, with 75% to 80% seen just once and approximately 3.9% held by the top ten. The sequencing sample was made of PBMCs. The source is a woman between 40 and 50 years old in good health and CMV-seronegative.

The chain employs TRBV5-4 and TRBJ2-2; 9 nucleotides match TRBD2. Germline values: CDR1 SGHNT, CDR2 YYREEE (reference sequence). The V gene end was trimmed by 9 bases and the J gene end by 2 bases; junction bases not matched to a gene: 5. The CDR3 loop spans 14 amino acids. The CDR3: CATRLAENTGELFF. CDR3 DNA sequence: TGTGCCACGAGACTAGCGGAAAACACCGGGGAGCTGTTTTTT.

This clone has only one observation. At one boundary the junction diverges from the germline segment, which might be a read error. CDR3 DNA: TGTGCTAGCAGCGCACAGGGAGTCGGCGAGCAGTACTTC. Amino acid sequence: CASSAQGVGEQYF. The chain combines TRBV7-7 with TRBJ2-7, with D possibly being TRBD1 (6 bases). This CDR3 is built from 13 residues. CDR1 and CDR2 from the germline V gene are SSHAT and FNYEAQ (reference sequence).

The chain uses TRBV7-8 and TRBJ2-5; 7 nucleotides match TRBD2. This CDR3 has 17 amino acids. The junction had 14 bases not matched to a gene; V was cut back by 2 bases and J by 5 bases. In germline, CDR1 is SGHVS, CDR2 FQNEAQ. The CDR3 region is CASSLSGRLAGRETQYF. CDR3 DNA: TGTGCCAGCAGCTTATCGGGTCGACTAGCCGGGCGGGAGACCCAGTACTTC.

The J gene is TRBJ2-6, the V gene TRBV6-4; D unclear. The germline gives CDR1 MRHNA, CDR2 SNTAGT. V shed 4 bases and J shed 0 bases, with 10 bases lying between them. The CDR3 spans 16 residues. This CDR3 is CASSASSGSGANVLTF. CDR3 bases: TGTGCCAGCAGTGCGAGCTCAGGCTCTGGGGCCAACGTCCTGACTTTC.

V is TRBV10-3 and J is TRBJ2-1, with TRBD1 as a possible D gene (6 bases). The CDR3 sequence is 16 residues long. CDR1 ENHRY and CDR2 SYGVKD come from the germline V gene. V lost 0 bases to trimming and J lost 7 bases, with 16 bases between them. The CDR3 is CAISESVAGVRNEQFF. In DNA form, the CDR3 reads TGTGCCATCAGTGAGTCCGTGGCAGGGGTGAGGAATGAGCAGTTCTTC.

This chain connects TRBV19 to TRBJ2-7; the match to TRBD1 covers 8 bases. The V gene end was trimmed by 5 bases and the J gene end by 4 bases; junction bases not matched to a gene: 4. Germline CDR1 and CDR2: LNHDA and SQIVND (reference sequence). The CDR3 is made up of 13 amino acids. The CDR3 reads CASSGRGRYEQYF. The CDR3 DNA sequence: TGTGCCAGTAGTGGCAGGGGGCGATACGAGCAGTACTTC.

This clone was counted a single time. The rearrangement joins TRBV19 to TRBJ1-5; D is possibly TRBD1 (6 bases). From germline, CDR1 is LNHDA and CDR2 SQIVND (reference sequence). V lost 3 bases and J 0 bases, leaving 9 bases between the germline ends. The CDR3 has 15 amino acids. The CDR3: CASSITGSSNQPQHF. The CDR3 nucleotides read TGTGCCAGTAGTATCACAGGGTCTAGCAATCAGCCCCAGCATTTT. Combining the CDR3 with reference TRBV19 and TRBJ1-5 gives the whole variable domain DGGITQSPKYLFRKEGQNVTLSCEQNLNHDAMYWYRQDPGQGLRLIYYSQIVNDFQKGDIAEGYSVSREKKESFPLTVTSAQKNPTAFYLCASSITGSSNQPQHFGDGTRLSIL.

The V call is TRBV11-2, the J call TRBJ1-4; D ambiguous. Per germline, CDR1 SGHAT and CDR2 FQNNGV. V lost 2 bases, J lost 8 bases, and 9 bases lay in between. The CDR3 is 13 amino acids. The CDR3 protein is CASSLTGREKLFF. The DNA for the CDR3 is TGTGCCAGCAGCTTAACTGGGAGGGAAAAACTGTTTTTT. Full variable domain (missing parts from reference TRBV11-2 and TRBJ1-4): EAGVAQSPRYKIIEKRQSVAFWCNPISGHATLYWYQQILGQGPKLLIQFQNNGVVDDSQLPKDRFSAERLKGVDSTLKIQPAKLEDSAVYLCASSLTGREKLFFGSGTQLSVL.

The chain uses TRBV15 and TRBJ2-5; D might be TRBD2 (6 bases). Germline V gene lookup returns CDR1 LNHNV and CDR2 YYDKDF (reference sequence). The length of the CDR3 is 14 residues. The V gene lost 2 bases and the J gene lost 7 bases, with 14 bases spanning the gap. The CDR3 reads CATSRSQAGSTQYF. CDR3 bases: TGTGCCACCAGCAGAAGCCAGGCGGGATCGACCCAGTACTTC. Supplemented by reference TRBV15 and TRBJ2-5, the full variable domain reads DAMVIQNPRYQVTQFGKPVTLSCSQTLNHNVMYWYQQKSSQAPKLLFHYYDKDFNNEADTPDNFQSRRPNTSFCFLDIRSPGLGDTAMYLCATSRSQAGSTQYFGPGTRLLVL.

The chain combines TRBV2 with TRBJ2-2, with TRBD1 as a possible D gene (5 bases). Between the trimmed V and J ends, which lost 4 bases and 13 bases, there was a span of 13 bases. Germline V gene sequence: CDR1 SNHLY, CDR2 FYNNEI. The CDR3 sequence is 12 residues long. CDR3 nucleotides: TGTGCCAGCAGTGGGTCAGGGCGCCGGCTGTTTTTT. Translation: CASSGSGRRLFF.

The chain couples TRBV5-5 to TRBJ1-2; unclear D gene. Germline lookup yields CDR1 SGHKS and CDR2 YYEKEE (reference sequence). The CDR3 has 13 residues. Deletions cut 1 base from V and 4 bases from J, with 8 bases between. The CDR3 sequence is CASSLSGGYGYTF. The CDR3 DNA sequence: TGTGCCAGCAGCTTGTCGGGTGGCTATGGCTACACCTTC.

The chain recombines TRBV19 with TRBJ1-1; D gene ambiguous. V was pared by 5 bases and J by 0 bases, with 10 bases between. The CDR3 is 14 residues long. Germline-derived CDR1 and CDR2 are LNHDA and SQIVND (reference sequence). CDR3 in DNA: TGTGCCAGTAGTTCCTGGGCCTTGAACACTGAAGCTTTCTTT. It encodes CASSSWALNTEAFF. Supplemented by reference TRBV19 and TRBJ1-1, the full variable domain reads DGGITQSPKYLFRKEGQNVTLSCEQNLNHDAMYWYRQDPGQGLRLIYYSQIVNDFQKGDIAEGYSVSREKKESFPLTVTSAQKNPTAFYLCASSSWALNTEAFFGQGTRLTVV.

The table lists this clone with a few counts. The chain is built from TRBV5-5 and TRBJ1-5; 9 nucleotides align to TRBD1. Per the germline V gene, CDR1 is SGHKS and CDR2 is YYEKEE (reference sequence). The junction had 10 bases not matched to a gene; V was cut back by 6 bases and J by 6 bases. The CDR3 extends over 15 amino acids. CDR3 in amino acids: CASTSGTGFSQPQHF. The CDR3 nucleotides read TGTGCCAGCACCTCCGGGACAGGGTTTTCTCAGCCCCAGCATTTT.

This rearrangement joins TRBV10-1 to TRBJ1-6; D perhaps matches TRBD1 (5 bases). V dropped 4 bases and J dropped 9 bases, with 10 bases sitting between them. The germline V gene encodes CDR1 WNHNN and CDR2 SYGVQD (reference sequence). The CDR3 sequence is 13 residues long. CDR3: CASSGGRSSPLHF. The CDR3 nucleotides are TGCGCCAGCAGTGGGGGGAGGAGTTCACCCCTCCACTTT.

V is TRBV6-5 and J is TRBJ1-6, with D tentatively TRBD1 (5 bases). V was cut by 2 bases and J by 8 bases, with 13 bases left in between. CDR1 and CDR2 from the germline V gene are MNHEY and SVGAGI. The length of the CDR3 is 15 residues. The CDR3 DNA is TGTGCCAGCAGTTACGGTGGGGCTAGGTATTCACCCCTCCACTTT. The encoded protein is CASSYGGARYSPLHF.

As DNA, the CDR3 is TGTGCCACCAGCCGCACCCTACCTTCCGGGACAGTCACAGATACGCAGTATTTT. Protein: CATSRTLPSGTVTDTQYF. This chain joins TRBV15 and TRBJ2-3; 7 bases agree with TRBD1. Germline V CDR1 and CDR2: LNHNV, YYDKDF (reference sequence). CDR3 length equals 18 residues. The V segment lost 5 bases and the J segment 2 bases; nucleotides outside the gene matches: 16. Combining the CDR3 with reference TRBV15 and TRBJ2-3 gives the whole variable domain DAMVIQNPRYQVTQFGKPVTLSCSQTLNHNVMYWYQQKSSQAPKLLFHYYDKDFNNEADTPDNFQSRRPNTSFCFLDIRSPGLGDTAMYLCATSRTLPSGTVTDTQYFGPGTRLTVL.

The chain has TRBV2 and TRBJ1-5, with D possibly being TRBD1 (5 bases). The CDR3 covers 15 residues. Germline CDR1 SNHLY, CDR2 FYNNEI. V was shortened by 7 bases and J by 0 bases, with 13 bases between the two germline ends. The CDR3: CASTPGGYSNQPQHF. The CDR3 coding sequence is TGTGCCAGCACCCCGGGGGGGTATAGCAATCAGCCCCAGCATTTT.

This clone occurred a few times. The V gene is TRBV7-8, the J gene TRBJ1-1, with TRBD1 matching 9 bases. Germline lookup yields CDR1 SGHVS and CDR2 FQNEAQ. The CDR3 is 15 residues long. V lost 5 bases to trimming and J lost 5 bases; unmatched junction nucleotides: 9. The CDR3 sequence is CASSRRDRVETEAFF. The DNA of the CDR3 is TGTGCCAGCAGCCGACGGGACAGGGTAGAGACTGAAGCTTTCTTT.

This clone was counted ten times or more. CDR3 nucleotide sequence: TGTGCCAGCAGCTTGACCGGGTTTCTTCCCAAAAACTATAATTCACCCCTCCACTTT. This sequence encodes CASSLTGFLPKNYNSPLHF. The chain employs TRBV5-5 and TRBJ1-6; no reliable D call. From germline, CDR1 is SGHKS and CDR2 YYEKEE (reference sequence). Trimming pared 1 base from V and 3 bases from J, leaving 20 bases between. This CDR3 has 19 residues.

V gene TRBV4-3 combines with J gene TRBJ2-7; weak D call: TRBD2 (6 bases). In germline, CDR1 is LGHNA, CDR2 YSLEER. V lost 1 base and J 0 bases, leaving 16 bases between the germline ends. The CDR3 runs to 17 residues. CDR3 residues: CASSQGLLGTDSYEQYF. In nucleotides, the CDR3 is TGCGCCAGCAGCCAAGGGTTATTAGGGACTGACTCCTACGAGCAGTACTTC.

The chain recombines TRBV4-2 with TRBJ2-5; perhaps TRBD2 as D (6 bases). Trimming removed 0 bases from V and 0 bases from J, with 14 bases in between. This CDR3 has 17 amino acids. Germline V CDR1 and CDR2: LGHNA, YNFKEQ. CDR3 protein: CASSQDGTAGNQETQYF. The DNA for the CDR3 is TGTGCCAGCAGCCAAGATGGGACTGCGGGGAACCAAGAGACCCAGTACTTC.

The CDR3 DNA reads as TGTGCCAGCAGCCCCGGCGGGGGTCCCTACGAGCAGTACTTC. Translating gives CASSPGGGPYEQYF. The rearrangement uses TRBV5-4 and TRBJ2-7; TRBD2 agrees at 7 bases. The CDR3 consists of 14 residues. CDR1 is SGHNT, CDR2 YYREEE, per germline (reference sequence). V shed 4 bases and J 2 bases; nucleotides not matched to a gene: 6. The complete variable domain, with remaining parts taken from reference TRBV5-4 and TRBJ2-7, reads ETGVTQSPTHLIKTRGQQVTLRCSSQSGHNTVSWYQQALGQGPQFIFQYYREEENGRGNFPPRFSGLQFPNYSSELNVNALELDDSALYLCASSPGGGPYEQYFGPGTRLTVT.

In this sample, this clone turned up many times. The chain couples TRBV29-1 to TRBJ1-1; maybe TRBD1 (5 bases). Per germline, CDR1 SQVTM and CDR2 ANQGSEA. Trimming removed 7 bases at V and 5 bases at J, with 14 bases between. The CDR3 covers 12 residues. The DNA for the CDR3 is TGCAGCGCTTTCTCGGGGGGAACTGAAGCTTTCTTT. This codes for CSAFSGGTEAFF.